This T cell receptor (beta chain) is drawn from a study of CD8 T cells in ankylosing spondylitis. The study's findings and limits: Prior work had noted some motif variants in reactive arthritis blood and synovial fluid. Those disease-linked clones were CD8+; they were also relatively rare in peripheral blood. Reports say disease-linked clones showed up significantly more in matched ankylosing spondylitis synovial fluid.

5'-RACE, quantitative and with molecular barcodes, yielded the TCR beta libraries. MiXCR, applied by TCRdb to the 5' RACE reads, yields one record per CDR3 protein. The sample has about 300,000 distinct CDR3 sequences; less than 25% are singletons. This clonotype occurred a few times. Its antigen is not identified. V lost 4 bases and J 2 bases, leaving 12 bases between the germline ends. The CDR3 totals 14 residues. Germline CDR1 reads MNHEY; CDR2 reads SVGAGI. The rearrangement joins TRBV6-5 to TRBJ2-7; no firm D call. This receptor was taken from a female donor with ankylosing spondylitis or in good health (not recorded which). The sequenced material came from blood, either unsorted or a sorted T cell fraction (not recorded which). CDR3 DNA: TGTGCCAGCAGTTTAACGAGCGCTGCCTACGAGCAGTACTTC. Its translation: CASSLTSAAYEQYF.